These 28 T cell receptor beta chains originate from one sample sequenced in a study of blood T cells in healthy people across ages. Alongside a J-beta primer mix, a sample-barcoded 5' primer served in a second PCR lasting about 7 to 11 cycles. MiXCR, run by TCRdb on the 5' RACE reads, gives a single entry per CDR3 protein. The sample shows over 950,000 distinct CDR3 sequences, roughly half of them seen only once. Input material: blood. The receptor source for this set is a woman aged 60-75 years in good health.

The CDR3 DNA reads as TGTGCCAGCAGCCAACAGGCCTCCTATAATTCACCCCTCCACTTT. It encodes CASSQQASYNSPLHF. The rearrangement joins TRBV7-2 to TRBJ1-6, with D tentatively TRBD1 (5 bases). The germline V gene encodes CDR1 SGHTA and CDR2 FQGNSA. The CDR3 length is 15 residues. V was clipped by 5 bases and J by 0 bases, with 8 bases between them.

This chain joins TRBV5-1 and TRBJ2-1, with 8 bases lining up with TRBD1. CDR1 SGHRS and CDR2 YFSETQ come from the germline V gene. The CDR3 is 15 amino acids. V was clipped by 7 bases and J by 2 bases; unmatched bases: 8. CDR3 DNA: TGCGCCAGCTGCCCCCAGGGGGCCCCCTACAATGAGCAGTTCTTC. As protein: CASCPQGAPYNEQFF.

The rearrangement uses TRBV2 and TRBJ2-7; D gene uncertain. Germline lookup yields CDR1 SNHLY and CDR2 FYNNEI. V was trimmed by 6 bases and J by 9 bases, leaving 15 bases between them. The CDR3 covers 12 residues. CDR3 amino acids: CASRKDPGGQYF. For the CDR3, the DNA is TGTGCCAGCAGAAAAGACCCTGGTGGGCAGTACTTC. Based on the CDR3 plus reference TRBV2 and TRBJ2-7, the full variable domain is EPEVTQTPSHQVTQMGQEVILRCVPISNHLYFYWYRQILGQKVEFLVSFYNNEISEKSEIFDDQFSVERPDGSNFTLKIRSTKLEDSAMYFCASRKDPGGQYFGPGTRLTVT.

This clonotype was seen a handful of times. The chain couples TRBV27 to TRBJ1-5; D is possibly TRBD1 (6 bases). Germline values: CDR1 MNHEY, CDR2 SMNVEV (reference sequence). Trimming took off 1 base at V and 4 bases at J, with 8 bases between the two ends. CDR3 length: 14 amino acids. CDR3 region: CASSLWGPNQPQHF. In DNA, the CDR3 is TGTGCCAGCAGTTTATGGGGGCCTAATCAGCCCCAGCATTTT.

V and J are TRBV12-3 or TRBV12-4 and TRBJ1-2; D not resolved. The CDR3 spans 12 residues. Trimming took off 5 bases at V and 4 bases at J, with 8 bases between the two ends. CDR3 sequence: CASSAQIYGYTF. The CDR3 DNA is TGTGCCAGCAGTGCCCAGATCTATGGCTACACCTTC.

The sample holds a few counts of this clonotype. V gene TRBV27 combines with J gene TRBJ2-6; D is ambiguous. Germline V gene data show CDR1 as MNHEY and CDR2 as SMNVEV (reference sequence). The ends were cut back, 1 base at V and 0 bases at J, with 7 bases in the middle. The CDR3 extends over 16 amino acids. The CDR3, as DNA: TGTGCCAGCAGTTTATTGATGAGCTCTGGGGCCAACGTCCTGACTTTC. Translated: CASSLLMSSGANVLTF. Complete variable domain (other parts from reference TRBV27 and TRBJ2-6): EAQVTQNPRYLITVTGKKLTVTCSQNMNHEYMSWYRQDPGLGLRQIYYSMNVEVTDKGDVPEGYKVSRKEKRNFPLILESPSPNQTSLYFCASSLLMSSGANVLTFGAGSRLTVL.

This clonotype is a singleton in its sample. The chain uses TRBV5-1 and TRBJ1-4; D gene uncertain. V lost 1 base and J lost 0, with 7 bases in between. Per the germline V gene, CDR1 is SGHRS and CDR2 is YFSETQ. This CDR3 spans 15 amino acids. Written as DNA, the CDR3 is TGCGCCAGCAGCTTGAACACCCCAACTAATGAAAAACTGTTTTTT. Its translation: CASSLNTPTNEKLFF. The variable domain in full, with the rest retrieved from reference TRBV5-1 and TRBJ1-4, is KAGVTQTPRYLIKTRGQQVTLSCSPISGHRSVSWYQQTPGQGLQFLFEYFSETQRNKGNFPGRFSGRQFSNSRSEMNVSTLELGDSALYLCASSLNTPTNEKLFFGSGTQLSVL.

The rearrangement joins TRBV2 to TRBJ2-7; the match to TRBD2 covers 8 bases. The tail of the sequence fits TRBJ2-5 better, so the J call may be wrong. This CDR3 region has 14 residues. Per the germline V gene, CDR1 is SNHLY and CDR2 is FYNNEI. This chain's CDR3 is CASSEREGGETQYF. The CDR3 nucleotides are TGTGCCAGCAGTGAACGGGAGGGTGGAGAGACCCAGTACTTC.

The chain has TRBV6-5 and TRBJ2-7; D might be TRBD1 (5 bases). Trimming took off 0 bases at V and 5 bases at J, with 17 bases between the two ends. The CDR3 runs to 16 residues. Germline V lookup: CDR1 MNHEY, CDR2 SVGAGI. CDR3 sequence (DNA): TGTGCCAGCAGTTACTCCTTTACTGGGGCTCGGGACGAGCAGTACTTC. Amino acids: CASSYSFTGARDEQYF.

V is TRBV28 and J is TRBJ1-3, with 12 bases aligning to TRBD1. This CDR3 has 16 amino acids. CDR1 MDHEN and CDR2 SYDVKM come from the germline V gene. With 4 bases clipped from V and 3 bases from J, the junction kept 4 bases outside the gene matches. The CDR3 DNA sequence: TGTGCCAGCAGTTCCGGGACAGGGGGCTTTGGAAACACCATATATTTT. This translates into CASSSGTGGFGNTIYF.

This clonotype was counted between two and nine times. The chain carries TRBV29-1 and TRBJ2-5, with 10 bases aligning to TRBD2. Germline V gene data show CDR1 as SQVTM and CDR2 as ANQGSEA. The ends lost 6 bases at V and 4 bases at J; junction bases unmatched: 2. CDR3 length equals 12 residues. In DNA, the CDR3 is TGCAGCGTAGTAGCGGGAGGAGAGACCCAGTACTTC. Translation gives CSVVAGGETQYF.

The rearrangement links TRBV12-3 or TRBV12-4 to TRBJ2-1, with TRBD2 matching 8 bases. The junction had 6 bases not matched to a gene; V was cut back by 2 bases and J by 9 bases. The CDR3 has 14 residues. The CDR3 region is CASSLSGGGIEQFF. CDR3 nucleotides: TGTGCCAGCAGTTTAAGCGGGGGTGGGATTGAGCAGTTCTTC.

The chain is built from TRBV6-5 and TRBJ2-5; 7 bases agree with TRBD1. The CDR3 sequence is 17 residues long. The junction had 15 bases not matched to a gene; V was cut back by 3 bases and J by 5 bases. Germline CDR1 MNHEY, CDR2 SVGAGI. The CDR3 DNA is TGTGCCAGCAGTTATCGTCTGGACAGGTCGCTTGGGGAGACCCAGTACTTC. Protein sequence: CASSYRLDRSLGETQYF.

In its sample, this clonotype was seen a few times. The J gene is TRBJ2-4, the V gene TRBV5-1; D ambiguous. The DNA end is a closer match to TRBJ2-7, so the J assignment may be wrong. Germline values: CDR1 SGHRS, CDR2 YFSETQ. This CDR3 contains 14 residues. For the CDR3, the DNA is TGCGCCAGCAGCTTGGATCACCCTAGGTCCGAGCAGTACTTC. Amino acids: CASSLDHPRSEQYF.

The V call is TRBV20-1, the J call TRBJ2-7; the D gene is possibly TRBD2 (6 bases). This CDR3 spans 14 amino acids. V was pared by 2 bases and J by 7 bases, with 18 bases between. Germline assignment: CDR1 DFQATT and CDR2 SNEGSKA (reference sequence). The DNA of the CDR3 is TGCAGTGCTAGAAAAGGGACTGGACCCAATGAGCAGTACTTC. As protein: CSARKGTGPNEQYF.

The V and J genes are TRBV28 and TRBJ1-1; 7 positions agree with TRBD1. CDR3 length: 15 residues. Germline-derived CDR1 and CDR2 are MDHEN and SYDVKM. V trimming: 8 bases; J trimming: 0 bases; junction bases outside the gene matches: 9. In nucleotides, the CDR3 is TGTGCCAGCCAGATCCCGGGACAGATGAACACTGAAGCTTTCTTT. Translation gives CASQIPGQMNTEAFF.

The chain is built from TRBV5-1 and TRBJ2-7, with D maybe TRBD2 (6 bases). Looked up from germline, CDR1 is SGHRS and CDR2 is YFSETQ. CDR3 length: 17 residues. Deletions cut 0 bases from V and 1 base from J, with 17 bases between. CDR3 amino acids: CASSLAGPASDSYEQYF. Written as DNA, the CDR3 is TGCGCCAGCAGCTTGGCAGGGCCTGCTAGCGATTCCTACGAGCAGTACTTC.

J is TRBJ2-7 and V is TRBV14; 12 nucleotides line up with TRBD2. The junction had 5 bases not matched to a gene; V was cut back by 6 bases and J by 2 bases. This CDR3 has 15 amino acids. CDR1 and CDR2 (germline): SGHDN, FVKESK. Written as DNA, the CDR3 is TGTGCCAGCAGTCGCGGACTAGCGGGACCCTACGAGCAGTACTTC. Protein: CASSRGLAGPYEQYF.

CDR3 DNA: TGTGCCAGCAGCCTGGACTGGCAAGAGACCCAGTACTTC. Amino acids: CASSLDWQETQYF. This sequence joins TRBV28 and TRBJ2-5; D perhaps matches TRBD2 (5 bases). The CDR3 is made up of 13 amino acids. Germline V gene lookup returns CDR1 MDHEN and CDR2 SYDVKM. Trimming took off 6 bases at V and 2 bases at J, with 10 bases between the two ends.

The J gene is TRBJ2-4, the V gene TRBV4-1; D might be TRBD1 (6 bases). CDR3 length: 15 residues. Trimming took off 2 bases at V and 7 bases at J, with 15 bases between the two ends. The germline V gene has CDR1 MGHRA and CDR2 YSYEKL. The CDR3 region is CASSQRPLQGNIQYF. The DNA of the CDR3 is TGCGCCAGCAGCCAAAGGCCTCTGCAGGGGAACATTCAGTACTTC.

This rearrangement joins TRBV16 to TRBJ1-5, with 7 bases aligning to TRBD1. Losses at the gene ends were 3 bases for V and 7 bases for J; bases not matched to a gene: 12. CDR1 is KGHSY and CDR2 is FQNENV in the germline V gene. The CDR3 loop spans 16 amino acids. In nucleotides, the CDR3 is TGTGCCAGCAGCCATAAATTGACAGGGTTGAAGCAGCCCCAGCATTTT. It is translated as CASSHKLTGLKQPQHF.

This clonotype was detected once. V is TRBV5-1 and J is TRBJ2-1; TRBD2 matches 7 bases. The CDR3 has 16 residues. The trim removed 7 bases at V and 4 bases at J, leaving 14 bases unmatched. Germline-derived CDR1 and CDR2 are SGHRS and YFSETQ. The chain's CDR3 is CASSGLVGGPYNEQFF. CDR3 coding DNA: TGCGCCAGCTCAGGACTAGTGGGAGGGCCTTACAATGAGCAGTTCTTC.

The rearrangement uses TRBV5-1 and TRBJ1-2; weak D call: TRBD1 (6 bases). V lost 2 bases, J lost 8 bases, and 10 bases lay in between. The germline V gene has CDR1 SGHRS and CDR2 YFSETQ. The CDR3 has 12 amino acids. The CDR3 loop is CASSLQGDGYTF. The CDR3 nucleotides read TGCGCCAGCAGCTTACAGGGAGACGGCTACACCTTC.

The genes are TRBV4-1 and TRBJ2-3, with D unclear. CDR1 and CDR2 (germline): MGHRA, YSYEKL. Trimming stripped 0 bases from V and 2 bases from J, with 6 bases between. The CDR3 spans 14 residues. CDR3 protein: CASSQDWHTDTQYF. CDR3 in DNA: TGCGCCAGCAGCCAAGATTGGCACACAGATACGCAGTATTTT.

The chain has TRBV6-2 or TRBV6-3 and TRBJ2-7, with TRBD1 matching over 8 bases. Matching the DNA end better, TRBJ2-4 makes the J call doubtful. The germline CDR1 and CDR2 sequences are MNHEY and SVGEGT. The CDR3 runs 15 residues. The CDR3 spells CASRRTGRSKNIQYF. The CDR3 region has the DNA TGTGCCAGCAGGAGGACAGGGAGGAGCAAAAACATTCAGTACTTC.

The chain uses TRBV5-1 and TRBJ2-7; either TRBD1 or TRBD2 may supply D (6 bases each). The tail of the sequence fits TRBJ2-5 better, so the J call may be wrong. Germline V lookup: CDR1 SGHRS, CDR2 YFSETQ. This CDR3 is built from 12 residues. CDR3 in amino acids: CASSSGAETQYF. CDR3 in DNA: TGCGCCAGCAGCTCGGGGGCGGAGACCCAGTACTTC.

The chain is built from TRBV7-9 and TRBJ1-1; D is uncertain. Deletions cut 3 bases from V and 7 bases from J, with 9 bases between. This CDR3 contains 12 residues. The germline V gene has CDR1 SEHNR and CDR2 FQNEAQ (reference sequence). The CDR3 region has the DNA TGTGCCAGCAGCTTCGACACCAGTGAAGCTTTCTTT. Translating it yields CASSFDTSEAFF. The variable domain in full, with the rest retrieved from reference TRBV7-9 and TRBJ1-1, is DTGVSQNPRHKITKRGQNVTFRCDPISEHNRLYWYRQTLGQGPEFLTYFQNEAQLEKSRLLSDRFSAERPKGSFSTLEIQRTEQGDSAMYLCASSFDTSEAFFGQGTRLTVV.

V usage is TRBV7-2 and J usage is TRBJ2-5; 9 bases line up with TRBD1. This CDR3 has 18 residues. Unmatched junction bases numbered 24, after V lost 5 bases and J lost 11 bases. In germline, CDR1 is SGHTA, CDR2 FQGNSA. The CDR3 loop is CASSQKPQTGGVYNEQYF. The CDR3 nucleotides are TGTGCCAGCAGCCAAAAGCCGCAGACAGGGGGGGTCTACAATGAGCAGTACTTC.